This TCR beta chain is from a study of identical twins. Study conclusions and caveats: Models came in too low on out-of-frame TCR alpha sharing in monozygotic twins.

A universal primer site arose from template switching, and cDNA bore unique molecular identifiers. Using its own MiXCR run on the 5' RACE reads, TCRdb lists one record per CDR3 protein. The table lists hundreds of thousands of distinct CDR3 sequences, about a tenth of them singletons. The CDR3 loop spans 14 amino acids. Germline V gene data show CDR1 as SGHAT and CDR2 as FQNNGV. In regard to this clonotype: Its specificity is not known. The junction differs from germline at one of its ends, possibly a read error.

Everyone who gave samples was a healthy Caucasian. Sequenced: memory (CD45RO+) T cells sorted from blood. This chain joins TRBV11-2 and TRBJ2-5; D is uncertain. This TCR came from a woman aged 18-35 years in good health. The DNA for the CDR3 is TGTGCCAGCAGCTTAGGGCCCGCCGGAGAGACCCAGAACTTC. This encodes CASSLGPAGETQNF.